This TCR beta chain came from a study of blood T cell repertoires in COVID-19. Overall study context: Sites across the United States, Italy and Spain contributed samples from acute and convalescent COVID-19. In each case, the material was cDNA or gDNA derived from T cells, B-cell-depleted T cells, or PBMCs.

V shed 5 bases and J shed 2 bases, with 19 bases lying between them. Germline V gene lookup returns CDR1 SGHTS and CDR2 YDEGEE. The CDR3 is made up of 16 amino acids. Authors' methods: Estimation of nucleated cell counts relied on the amplification of reference gene primers. TCRdb's table, derived via immunoSEQ multiplex PCR, lists solely in-frame clones and lacks some. V and J calls and clone size are copied from that table; D and trimming were computed from the DNA. The sample carries about 75,000 clones, more than 65% recorded once. The sequenced sample was peripheral blood. The J gene is TRBJ1-2, the V gene TRBV5-8; the D gene is possibly TRBD1 (5 bases). The source of this sequence is a woman aged 45-65 years with acute or convalescent COVID-19. CDR3 sequence: CASSLDPGPGNYGYTF. In nucleotides, the CDR3 is TGTGCCAGCAGTTTAGACCCTGGACCAGGGAACTATGGCTACACCTTC.